The entry that follows covers one TCR beta chain sequence. What it binds is unknown. This entry is derived from a study of cytomegalovirus exposure and HLA in healthy donors. Researchers ran the PCR with 60 Vbeta and 13 Jbeta primers. The table came from immunoSEQ multiplex PCR; TCRdb's copy has only in-frame clones and leaves some out. The sample carries some 150,000 clones, 70% to 80% recorded once. Notes on the study in general: Researchers reported in a later analysis that common viral pathogens appeared linked to several top clusters. Excluded were some V segments that proved indistinguishable, including TRBV6-2 and TRBV6-3.

Germline V gene data show CDR1 as SGHTS and CDR2 as YDEGEE. The V gene lost 3 bases and the J gene lost 8 bases, with 17 bases spanning the gap. The CDR3 has 14 residues. Participants comprised healthy donors of bone marrow. The sequenced material came from PBMCs. This TCR was sampled from a man aged 55 to 69 in good health and CMV-seronegative. The rearrangement joins TRBV5-8 to TRBJ1-2; a weak D match, TRBD1 (5 bases). The CDR3 loop is CASSSAGETLGYTF. The CDR3 DNA sequence: TGTGCCAGCAGCTCAGCGGGGGAGACGCTCGGCTACACCTTC.